Given below is one T cell receptor beta chain in context. Its binding antigen is unknown. One base away there is no much larger clone; base qualities are not given. Ficoll-Paque density gradient centrifugation was used to isolate PBMCs. The instrument given in TCRdb is Illumina NovaSeq 6000. Using 5'RACE with constant-segment primers, TCRalpha and TCRbeta cDNA libraries were constructed, with sample barcodes and unique molecular identifiers added in the process. Trizol reagent was used to extract RNA from every sample. Amplification of the libraries took two PCR steps, and the second step added a second sample barcode plus Illumina TruSeq adapters. Libraries were sequenced on an Illumina NovaSeq with 2 x 150 bp paired-end reads. The study's processing was this. Demultiplexing of reads and collapsing into UMI-guided consensus sequences were performed with migec v1.2.7. Using mixcr v2.1.11, UMI consensuses were aligned to TRA and TRB V and J templates and then assembled into clonotypes. Expanded or contracted clonotypes were those called significant by both edgeR and NoisET, with noise models trained on biological replicates. For edgeR calls, the thresholds were a false discovery rate-adjusted p below 0.01 and a log2 fold-change of 1. As an exploratory analysis of dynamics, max-normalized trajectories of the 1000 most abundant clonotypes were examined by PCA with hierarchical clustering. The CD4 or CD8 phenotype of responding clones was assigned using the separately sequenced CD4+ and CD8+ repertoires. Clones were called with MiXCR by TCRdb after fastp trimmed the public reads at Q25, and only in-frame beta chains were retained. Identical CDR3 protein sequences are pooled into one entry, listed with their most common genes and DNA. The V and J calls follow TCRdb's processing rather than the paper's. This sample comprises some 130,000 distinct CDR3 sequences, about 16% of them detected only once. The ten largest clones represent 14% of the sample.

The source of the sample is a study of T-cell memory formation after mild COVID-19 (dated by TCRdb to about 2021). The study in broad terms: Most TCR sequence clusters were specific to one of the two donors. In two donors, T-cell clones that expanded and contracted after mild COVID-19 were followed by sequencing TCRalpha and TCRbeta repertoires longitudinally. Two young, previously healthy adult volunteers made up the cohort, one male and one female. Study-level results and caveats: Contracting CD4+ clones turned up mainly in the CM and EM memory subsets, whereas EMRA was where CD8+ clones were enriched. The study covered only a couple of mild cases, and larger cohorts including severe cases with pre-infection samples were considered necessary. Whether the second-wave clones peaking on day 37 were SARS-CoV-2 specific was not confirmed. Some responding clones were detected in pre-infection memory, which suggested that pre-existing cross-reactive memory T cells had joined the SARS-CoV-2 response. From day 15 to 85, contracting clones showed balanced CD4/CD8 phenotypes, whereas a second wave of clones that expanded from day 15 to 37 leaned towards CD4+.

CDR3 length: 14 amino acids, cysteine to phenylalanine. Only the CDR3 region is kept as DNA, spanning 42 bases read in frame from base 1. The receptor was derived from an adult woman who had mild COVID-19 (a few samples of this study predate the infection). The sample titles of this study are shuffled in the database, so cell type and time point are left out; the donor was told from shared clones. The sample comprised PBMCs or a T cell subset sorted from them (not recorded which). The chain is encoded by TRBV12-1 joined to TRBJ2-5. TRBV12-1 is shown as a pseudogene. The nucleotides are TGTGCCAGCAGCTTTAAAACTCCGCAAGAGACCCAGTACTTC. This translates into CASSFKTPQETQYF.